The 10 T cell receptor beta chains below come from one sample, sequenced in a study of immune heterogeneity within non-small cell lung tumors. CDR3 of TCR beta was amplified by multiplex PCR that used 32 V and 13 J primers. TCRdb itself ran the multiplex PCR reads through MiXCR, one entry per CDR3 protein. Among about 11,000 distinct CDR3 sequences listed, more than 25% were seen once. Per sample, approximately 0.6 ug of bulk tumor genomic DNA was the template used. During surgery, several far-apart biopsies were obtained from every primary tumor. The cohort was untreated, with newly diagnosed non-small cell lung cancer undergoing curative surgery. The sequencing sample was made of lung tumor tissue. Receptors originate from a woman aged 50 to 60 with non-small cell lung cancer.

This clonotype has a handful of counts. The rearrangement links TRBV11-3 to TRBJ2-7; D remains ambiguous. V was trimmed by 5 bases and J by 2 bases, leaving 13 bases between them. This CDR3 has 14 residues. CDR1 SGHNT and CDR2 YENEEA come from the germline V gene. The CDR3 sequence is CASSGDPETYEQYF. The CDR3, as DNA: TGTGCCAGCAGCGGAGATCCAGAGACCTACGAGCAGTACTTC.

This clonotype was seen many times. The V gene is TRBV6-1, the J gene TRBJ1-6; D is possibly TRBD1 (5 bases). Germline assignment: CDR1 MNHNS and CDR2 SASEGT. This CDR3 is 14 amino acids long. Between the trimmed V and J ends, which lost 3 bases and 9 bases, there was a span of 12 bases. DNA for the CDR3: TGTGCCAGCAGTGACACTCCGAGGGGTTCACCCCTCCACTTT. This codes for CASSDTPRGSPLHF.

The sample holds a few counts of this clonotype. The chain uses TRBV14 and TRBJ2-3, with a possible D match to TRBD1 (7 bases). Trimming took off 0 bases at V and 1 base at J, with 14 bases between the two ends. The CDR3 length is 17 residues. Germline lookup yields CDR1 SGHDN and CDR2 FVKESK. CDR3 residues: CASSQDFVRGGTDTQYF. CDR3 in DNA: TGTGCCAGCAGCCAAGATTTCGTCAGGGGGGGCACAGATACGCAGTATTTT.

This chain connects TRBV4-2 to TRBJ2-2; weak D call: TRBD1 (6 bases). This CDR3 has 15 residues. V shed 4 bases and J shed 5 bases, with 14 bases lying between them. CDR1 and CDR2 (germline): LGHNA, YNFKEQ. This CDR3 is CASSPHREGTGELFF. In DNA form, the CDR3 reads TGTGCCAGCAGCCCCCACAGGGAAGGGACCGGGGAGCTGTTTTTT.

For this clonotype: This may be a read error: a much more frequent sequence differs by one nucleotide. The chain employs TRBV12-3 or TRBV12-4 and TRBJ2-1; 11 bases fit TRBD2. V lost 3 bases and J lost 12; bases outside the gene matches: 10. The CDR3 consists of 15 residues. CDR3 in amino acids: CASSFTSGSPRGQFF. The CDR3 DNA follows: TGTGCCAGCAGTTTCACTAGCGGGAGTCCCCGGGGGCAGTTCTTC.

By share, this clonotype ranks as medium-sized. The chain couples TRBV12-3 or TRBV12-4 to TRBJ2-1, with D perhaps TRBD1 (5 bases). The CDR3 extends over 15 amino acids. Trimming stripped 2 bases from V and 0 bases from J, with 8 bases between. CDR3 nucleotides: TGTGCCAGCAGTTTATCAGGGATCTCCTACAATGAGCAGTTCTTC. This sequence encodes CASSLSGISYNEQFF.

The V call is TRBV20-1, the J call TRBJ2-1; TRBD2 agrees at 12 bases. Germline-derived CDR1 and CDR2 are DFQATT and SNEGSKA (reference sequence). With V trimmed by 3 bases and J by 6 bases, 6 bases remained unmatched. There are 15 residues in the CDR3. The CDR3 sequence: CSASPGLAGSNEQFF. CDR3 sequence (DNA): TGCAGTGCTAGCCCAGGACTAGCGGGGAGCAATGAGCAGTTCTTC.

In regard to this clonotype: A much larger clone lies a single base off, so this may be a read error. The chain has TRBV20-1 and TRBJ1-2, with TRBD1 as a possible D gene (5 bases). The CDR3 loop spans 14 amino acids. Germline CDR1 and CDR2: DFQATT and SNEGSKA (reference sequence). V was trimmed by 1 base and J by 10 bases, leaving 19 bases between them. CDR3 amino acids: CSARGIRQRTLYTF. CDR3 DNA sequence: TGCAGTGCTAGAGGTATCAGACAGCGTACTCTCTACACCTTC.

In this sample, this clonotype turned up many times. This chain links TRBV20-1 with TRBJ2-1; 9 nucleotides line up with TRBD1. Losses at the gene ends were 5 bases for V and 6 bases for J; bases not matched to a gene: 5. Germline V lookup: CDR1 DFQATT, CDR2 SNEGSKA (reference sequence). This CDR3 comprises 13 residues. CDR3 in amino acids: CSAPRQGGNEQFF. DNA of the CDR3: TGCAGTGCTCCTCGACAGGGGGGCAATGAGCAGTTCTTC.

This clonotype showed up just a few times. CDR3 nucleotide sequence: TGTGCCAGCAGTGAACCCCAGGGCGTGGAGACCCAGTACTTC. Amino acids: CASSEPQGVETQYF. V is TRBV6-1 and J is TRBJ2-5; D is possibly TRBD1 (5 bases). The CDR3 extends over 14 amino acids. The germline CDR1 and CDR2 sequences are MNHNS and SASEGT. V was pared by 2 bases and J by 5 bases, with 12 bases between.